The 8 T cell receptor beta chains given below trace back to one sample, sequenced in a study of blood T cell repertoires in COVID-19. Here immunoSEQ multiplex PCR was the method, and the copy in TCRdb shows in-frame clones only, minus some. The table shows a few hundred thousand clones, with around 91% occurring only once. The sequenced material came from PBMCs or T cells enriched from blood (not recorded which). The receptors stem from a man aged 25 to 45 who had recovered from COVID-19.

The chain joins TRBV3-1 (or the pseudogene TRBV3-2) to TRBJ2-1; the D gene is possibly TRBD1 (5 bases). Deletions cut 0 bases from V and 6 bases from J, with 12 bases between. Germline V lookup: CDR1 LGHDT, CDR2 YNNKEL (reference sequence). The CDR3 has 15 residues. The CDR3, as DNA: TGTGCCAGCAGCCAAGAGGGCCAGGGTGGCAATGAGCAGTTCTTC. Translating gives CASSQEGQGGNEQFF.

This chain links TRBV6-5 with TRBJ1-1; no definite D call. The germline gives CDR1 MNHEY, CDR2 SVGAGI. V was clipped by 8 bases and J by 0 bases, with 13 bases between them. This CDR3 has 14 residues. The CDR3 protein is CASPNRVLNTEAFF. DNA for the CDR3: TGTGCCAGCCCAAACCGGGTTTTGAACACTGAAGCTTTCTTT.

This chain links TRBV6-5 with TRBJ2-1, with TRBD2 as a possible D gene (5 bases). In germline, CDR1 is MNHEY, CDR2 SVGAGI. CDR3 length: 12 residues. Between the trimmed V and J ends, which lost 5 bases and 13 bases, there was a span of 15 bases. Here the CDR3 reads CASSHPAGVQFF. The CDR3 DNA follows: TGTGCCAGCAGTCACCCGGCGGGTGTACAGTTCTTC.

The sample holds one count of this clone. This chain links TRBV11-2 with TRBJ1-5; no clear D. Per germline, CDR1 SGHAT and CDR2 FQNNGV. The CDR3 is made up of 15 amino acids. Deletions cut 5 bases from V and 0 bases from J, with 11 bases between. This CDR3 is CASSPVKYSNQPQHF. The CDR3 bases are TGTGCCAGCAGCCCAGTGAAGTATAGCAATCAGCCCCAGCATTTT.

This sequence joins TRBV11-2 and TRBJ2-1, with a tentative D call TRBD1 (5 bases). Trimming cost V 0 bases and J 0 bases, with 15 bases left between them. This CDR3 is built from 18 residues. The germline gives CDR1 SGHAT, CDR2 FQNNGV. For the CDR3, the DNA is TGTGCCAGCAGCTTAGAATGGGTGGGGCCTAGCTCCTACAATGAGCAGTTCTTC. It codes for CASSLEWVGPSSYNEQFF.

This clone was seen a few times. The chain combines TRBV19 with TRBJ1-1; 7 positions agree with TRBD1. Germline lookup yields CDR1 LNHDA and CDR2 SQIVND (reference sequence). The CDR3 covers 16 residues. V lost 5 bases, J lost 1 base, and 10 bases stayed unmatched. The CDR3 DNA reads as TGTGCCAGTAGTCTCACGGACAGGACAGAGAACACTGAAGCTTTCTTT. As protein: CASSLTDRTENTEAFF.

This chain joins TRBV7-6 and TRBJ2-2, with 12 bases matching TRBD2. The length of the CDR3 is 17 residues. Germline CDR1 and CDR2: SGHVS and FNYEAQ. V trimming: 5 bases; J trimming: 1 base; junction bases outside the gene matches: 5. For the CDR3, the DNA is TGTGCCAGCAGCCCTAGGACTAGCGGGATGAACACCGGGGAGCTGTTTTTT. As protein: CASSPRTSGMNTGELFF.

The chain carries TRBV11-2 and TRBJ2-4, with 7 bases matching TRBD2. Losses at the gene ends were 5 bases for V and 0 bases for J; bases not matched to a gene: 4. In germline, CDR1 is SGHAT, CDR2 FQNNGV. This CDR3 is built from 15 residues. As DNA, the CDR3 is TGTGCCAGCAGCCTTGGGGGGGGAGCCAAAAACATTCAGTACTTC. This encodes CASSLGGGAKNIQYF.